A selection of T cell receptor beta chains follows, all from one sample in a study of tumor-infiltrating lymphocytes in primary liver carcinoma. TCRdb reanalysed the multiplex PCR reads using MiXCR and keeps one entry per CDR3 protein. The sample holds 100,000 to 150,000 distinct CDR3 sequences; less than 80% are singletons and the top ten take roughly 8.8%. The sequenced sample consisted of liver tumor tissue from sampling region 1. All receptors come from a woman in her sixties with primary liver carcinoma and hepatitis B virus infection. CDR3s include the opening cysteine and the closing phenylalanine or tryptophan. Each record gives: V gene, J gene, CDR3 protein.

V gene: TRBV12-3/TRBV12-4
J gene: TRBJ2-7
CDR3 protein: CASSLRGGGSYGQYF

V gene: TRBV6-2/TRBV6-3
J gene: TRBJ2-5
CDR3 protein: CASSYGKGPYQETQYF

V gene: TRBV5-4
J gene: TRBJ1-1
CDR3 protein: CASSRDREKTEAFF

V gene: TRBV6-5
J gene: TRBJ2-1
CDR3 protein: CASGRGAGRYEQFF

V gene: TRBV28
J gene: TRBJ2-2
CDR3 protein: CASRLGGASTGELFF

V gene: TRBV11-3
J gene: TRBJ2-1
CDR3 protein: CASRPPRANNEQFF

V gene: TRBV4-1
J gene: TRBJ1-3
CDR3 protein: CASSHPGQGTGNTIYF

V gene: TRBV11-2
J gene: TRBJ1-1
CDR3 protein: CASSTHQHGHLRSWGYEAFF

V gene: TRBV29-1
J gene: TRBJ2-1
CDR3 protein: CSVVRGLAGGTTYNEQLF

V gene: TRBV13
J gene: TRBJ1-5
CDR3 protein: CASSLSGRPQRF

V gene: TRBV6-4
J gene: TRBJ1-2
CDR3 protein: CASSGPNRAPNPGYTF

V gene: TRBV4-2
J gene: TRBJ2-1
CDR3 protein: CDSSPIAGGYNEQFF

V gene: TRBV6-5
J gene: TRBJ2-3
CDR3 protein: CASSYSVPGGSADTQYF

V gene: TRBV11-2
J gene: TRBJ2-1
CDR3 protein: CTSSQRNVRNEQFF

V gene: TRBV11-2
J gene: TRBJ2-7
CDR3 protein: CASSLSLTGEHYF

V gene: TRBV29-1
J gene: TRBJ2-1
CDR3 protein: CSLSTGVSYNEQFF

V gene: TRBV11-2
J gene: TRBJ2-1
CDR3 protein: CASSSRTSGRRVSSYNEQFF

V gene: TRBV28
J gene: TRBJ2-7
CDR3 protein: CTSSSSQVGWGRSYEQYF

V gene: TRBV6-5
J gene: TRBJ1-4
CDR3 protein: CASKMASNEKLFF

V gene: TRBV5-4
J gene: TRBJ2-1
CDR3 protein: CARSEGLAQTYNEQFF

V gene: TRBV29-1
J gene: TRBJ1-4
CDR3 protein: CSVITGMDEKLFF

V gene: TRBV6-2/TRBV6-3
J gene: TRBJ2-5
CDR3 protein: CASSYRTGGRETQHF

V gene: TRBV11-2
J gene: TRBJ2-3
CDR3 protein: CACRDETDTQYF

V gene: TRBV13
J gene: TRBJ2-6
CDR3 protein: CASEARSSGANVLTF

V gene: TRBV29-1
J gene: TRBJ2-1
CDR3 protein: CSIEEVGGESSYNEQFF

V gene: TRBV28
J gene: TRBJ1-4
CDR3 protein: CASSAAVNEKLFF

V gene: TRBV11-1
J gene: TRBJ2-5
CDR3 protein: CTSSPLAGGYQGTQYF